These 29 T cell receptor beta chains share one sample of origin, sequenced in a study of shared clonotypes between healthy human individuals. Sequencing used immunoSEQ multiplex PCR; TCRdb keeps in-frame clones, though not all of them. The repertoire holds about 2,100,000 clones, just over 90% seen once, with 1.5% to 2% in the top ten. CD8 cells regarded as naive lacked CD45RO, were positively chosen for CCR7, and omitted terminally differentiated effector memory CD45RA+ cells. Sequences were obtained from naive CD8+ T cells from PBMCs. The receptors were gathered from a man younger than 35 in good health. Some clones in this sample may be carry-over from other donors' samples.

V and J are TRBV6-1 and TRBJ2-2; 9 bases match TRBD2. Germline V gene data show CDR1 as MNHNS and CDR2 as SASEGT. CDR3 length equals 18 residues. Unmatched junction bases numbered 8, after V lost 3 bases and J lost 0 bases. CDR3 protein: CASSDAWREGPNTGELFF. The CDR3 coding sequence is TGTGCCAGCAGTGACGCATGGCGGGAGGGACCGAACACCGGGGAGCTGTTTTTT.

CDR3 amino acids: CASSPIPSVRDNEQFF. The CDR3 region has the DNA TGTGCCAGCAGTCCCATTCCCTCAGTTAGGGACAATGAGCAGTTCTTC. The chain recombines TRBV27 with TRBJ2-1; D is unresolved. The CDR3 has 16 amino acids. V was cut by 5 bases and J by 5 bases, with 19 bases left in between. Germline lookup yields CDR1 MNHEY and CDR2 SMNVEV (reference sequence).

The chain carries TRBV6-5 and TRBJ1-2; D possibly corresponds to TRBD1 (6 bases). This CDR3 has 15 residues. V was cut by 0 bases and J by 8 bases, with 16 bases left in between. Germline V gives CDR1 MNHEY, CDR2 SVGAGI. CDR3 bases: TGTGCCAGCAGTTACTCGCCGGGGGCGTCCTGGGGCTACACCTTC. Amino acid sequence: CASSYSPGASWGYTF.

V is TRBV28 and J is TRBJ2-2, with D possibly being TRBD2 (5 bases). Germline V gives CDR1 MDHEN, CDR2 SYDVKM. Trimming removed 3 bases at V and 6 bases at J, with 14 bases between. This CDR3 has 15 amino acids. The CDR3 nucleotides are TGTGCCAGCAGTTTGAGGTGGGAGAGAGCCGGGGAGCTGTTTTTT. Its translation is CASSLRWERAGELFF. Full variable domain (missing parts from reference TRBV28 and TRBJ2-2): DVKVTQSSRYLVKRTGEKVFLECVQDMDHENMFWYRQDPGLGLRLIYFSYDVKMKEKGDIPEGYSVSREKKERFSLILESASTNQTSMYLCASSLRWERAGELFFGEGSRLTVL.

This chain connects TRBV19 to TRBJ1-1; D gene unclear. CDR1 is LNHDA and CDR2 is SQIVND in the germline V gene (reference sequence). The V and J ends lost 3 bases and 0 bases respectively, with 8 bases between them. The CDR3 is made up of 14 amino acids. The CDR3 nucleotides are TGTGCCAGTAGTATCTACGGAATGAACACTGAAGCTTTCTTT. Protein sequence: CASSIYGMNTEAFF.

V and J are TRBV15 and TRBJ2-3; TRBD1 matches 9 bases. The CDR3 has 16 residues. J was trimmed by 2 bases and V by 4 bases; bases with no gene match: 7. The germline gives CDR1 LNHNV, CDR2 YYDKDF (reference sequence). The CDR3 bases are TGTGCCACCAGCAAGGGACAGGGAAGTACCACAGATACGCAGTATTTT. Encoded protein: CATSKGQGSTTDTQYF.

This chain joins TRBV15 and TRBJ2-1; 7 bases line up with TRBD1. This CDR3 contains 15 residues. The V and J ends lost 0 bases and 3 bases, in that order; junction bases with no gene match: 2. Germline loops: CDR1 LNHNV, CDR2 YYDKDF (reference sequence). CDR3 loop: CATSRDRTGYNEQFF. In DNA form, the CDR3 reads TGTGCCACCAGCAGAGATCGGACAGGCTACAATGAGCAGTTCTTC.

Remarks on this clone: Different DNA sequences within this sample yield the same CDR3. The chain has TRBV27 and TRBJ1-4, with a tentative D call TRBD1 (6 bases). The CDR3 runs to 14 residues. Germline lookup yields CDR1 MNHEY and CDR2 SMNVEV (reference sequence). V lost 3 bases and J lost 8, with 13 bases in between. For the CDR3, the DNA is TGTGCCAGCAGTTTGGCGGGGGCCGGGGAAAAACTGTTTTTT. Protein: CASSLAGAGEKLFF. Drawing the rest from reference TRBV27 and TRBJ1-4, the complete variable domain is EAQVTQNPRYLITVTGKKLTVTCSQNMNHEYMSWYRQDPGLGLRQIYYSMNVEVTDKGDVPEGYKVSRKEKRNFPLILESPSPNQTSLYFCASSLAGAGEKLFFGSGTQLSVL.

This chain's CDR3 is CASSPLPLGQDNEQFF. CDR3 DNA sequence: TGTGCCAGCTCACCATTACCCCTCGGACAGGACAATGAGCAGTTCTTC. The chain couples TRBV18 to TRBJ2-1; 7 nucleotides agree with TRBD1. The CDR3 has 16 residues. V lost 2 bases, J lost 5 bases, and 9 bases stayed unmatched. Germline loops: CDR1 KGHSH, CDR2 LQKENI.

CDR3 DNA: TGTGCCAGCAGCACGACGACAGGGGAAGGCTACACCTTC. Translated: CASSTTTGEGYTF. The chain has TRBV7-3 and TRBJ1-2; 8 bases are shared with TRBD1. V was pared by 5 bases and J by 8 bases, with 7 bases of the junction left unmatched. The germline gives CDR1 SGHTA, CDR2 FQGTGA. This CDR3 is 13 amino acids long.

This sequence joins TRBV2 and TRBJ2-1, with a possible D match to TRBD2 (6 bases). CDR3 length: 17 residues. The V gene's germline CDR1 is SNHLY and CDR2 FYNNEI. V lost 7 bases and J lost 5, with 24 bases in between. The chain's CDR3 is CASTLAEGLLIDNEQFF. The CDR3 DNA is TGTGCCAGCACTCTTGCTGAAGGACTACTTATCGACAATGAGCAGTTCTTC. Based on the CDR3 plus reference TRBV2 and TRBJ2-1, the full variable domain is EPEVTQTPSHQVTQMGQEVILRCVPISNHLYFYWYRQILGQKVEFLVSFYNNEISEKSEIFDDQFSVERPDGSNFTLKIRSTKLEDSAMYFCASTLAEGLLIDNEQFFGPGTRLTVL.

The rearrangement uses TRBV7-3 and TRBJ2-1, with 14 bases fitting TRBD2. This CDR3 is built from 15 residues. The V and J ends lost 5 bases and 9 bases, in that order; junction bases with no gene match: 6. Per germline, CDR1 SGHTA and CDR2 FQGTGA. CDR3 coding DNA: TGTGCCAGCAGCCTACAGACTAGCGGGAGGGGTGAGCAGTTCTTC. Translation: CASSLQTSGRGEQFF.

The V gene is TRBV27, the J gene TRBJ2-3; 9 bases map to TRBD2. This CDR3 spans 17 amino acids. V gave up 6 bases and J gave up 4 bases; unmatched junction bases: 14. Germline CDR1 is MNHEY and CDR2 is SMNVEV (reference sequence). CDR3 loop: CASSPQNSGRKADTQYF. CDR3 DNA: TGTGCCAGCAGCCCTCAGAATAGCGGGAGAAAGGCAGATACGCAGTATTTT.

This chain joins TRBV13 and TRBJ2-5; the match to TRBD2 covers 8 bases. In germline, CDR1 is PRHDT, CDR2 FYEKMQ (reference sequence). Trimming at V came to 5 bases and at J to 5 bases, leaving 19 bases not matched to a gene. The CDR3 is 18 amino acids. CDR3 DNA sequence: TGTGCCAGCAGCACACTTTCGAGCGGGAGTCGAGGCGGGGAGACCCAGTACTTC. Its translation is CASSTLSSGSRGGETQYF.

There are a few counts of this clone. CDR3 in DNA: TGTGCCAGCAGCGACAGGAACACCTACGAGCAGTACTTC. As protein: CASSDRNTYEQYF. V and J are TRBV28 and TRBJ2-7, with a weak D call TRBD1 (6 bases). Trimming left V 6 bases short and J 2 bases short, with 11 bases between. This CDR3 has 13 residues. Per the germline V gene, CDR1 is MDHEN and CDR2 is SYDVKM.

The rearrangement links TRBV5-1 to TRBJ2-3, with D unresolved. This CDR3 region has 18 residues. Trimming shortened V by 1 base and J by 1 base, and 19 bases separated the two germline ends. The germline gives CDR1 SGHRS, CDR2 YFSETQ. CDR3 bases: TGCGCCAGCAGCTTGTTTACTGTCTCCGGGTCCCGCACAGATACGCAGTATTTT. Translating gives CASSLFTVSGSRTDTQYF.

The V call is TRBV14, the J call TRBJ2-1, with TRBD2 matching 12 bases. CDR1 and CDR2 (germline): SGHDN, FVKESK. The CDR3 has 19 amino acids. The ends lost 0 bases at V and 5 bases at J; junction bases unmatched: 11. CDR3 sequence (DNA): TGTGCCAGCAGCCAAGAGTGGTCTAGCGGGAGGGCCAAACACAATGAGCAGTTCTTC. This sequence encodes CASSQEWSSGRAKHNEQFF.

This clone was seen once. V gene TRBV27 combines with J gene TRBJ2-7; 8 bases are a match to TRBD2. CDR1 MNHEY and CDR2 SMNVEV come from the germline V gene (reference sequence). This CDR3 comprises 15 residues. V trimming: 2 bases; J trimming: 4 bases; junction bases outside the gene matches: 7. CDR3: CASSLRDRGGYEQYF. In nucleotides, the CDR3 is TGTGCCAGCAGTTTAAGGGACCGGGGGGGTTACGAGCAGTACTTC.

This clone was detected once. The rearrangement joins TRBV6-5 to TRBJ2-3; a weak D match, TRBD2 (5 bases). Germline V gene lookup returns CDR1 MNHEY and CDR2 SVGAGI. The V end was cut by 8 bases, the J end by 2 bases, with 14 bases between. CDR3 size: 14 residues. CDR3 in amino acids: CASSRGSYTDTQYF. In nucleotides, the CDR3 is TGTGCCAGCTCCCGCGGGTCCTACACAGATACGCAGTATTTT.

The chain employs TRBV7-9 and TRBJ2-7, with D perhaps being TRBD1 or TRBD2 (5 bases each). The CDR3 is made up of 12 amino acids. CDR1 is SEHNR and CDR2 is FQNEAQ in the germline V gene (reference sequence). V lost 11 bases to trimming and J lost 2 bases, with 13 bases between them. CDR3 nucleotide sequence: TGTGCCGGCTCGAGGGGTACCTACGAGCAGTACTTC. Its protein product is CAGSRGTYEQYF.

V is TRBV5-1 and J is TRBJ2-6, with 11 bases matching TRBD2. The ends lost 7 bases at V and 0 bases at J; junction bases unmatched: 3. The CDR3 contains 16 residues. Germline loops: CDR1 SGHRS, CDR2 YFSETQ. The CDR3 DNA is TGCGCCAGCGATACTAGCGGGAGCTCTGGGGCCAACGTCCTGACTTTC. Translation: CASDTSGSSGANVLTF.

Points on this clone: This specimen includes other DNA sequences encoding the same CDR3. The V and J genes are TRBV9 and TRBJ1-2; the D gene is possibly TRBD1 (6 bases). Germline CDR1 is SGDLS and CDR2 is YYNGEE. This CDR3 has 12 amino acids. The V end was cut by 1 base, the J end by 8 bases, with 9 bases between. This CDR3 reads CASSVMGAGYTF. In nucleotides, the CDR3 is TGTGCCAGCAGCGTAATGGGGGCGGGCTACACCTTC.

This clone was observed once. The chain joins TRBV4-3 to TRBJ2-2, with D unclear. Germline CDR1 and CDR2: LGHNA and YSLEER. The length of the CDR3 is 16 residues. Deletions cut 1 base from V and 4 bases from J, with 13 bases between. The CDR3 spells CASSQVVVRSTGELFF. The CDR3 nucleotides read TGCGCCAGCAGCCAAGTTGTTGTGCGGAGCACCGGGGAGCTGTTTTTT.

Comments on this clone: The sample holds other DNA sequences that translate to the same CDR3. The chain recombines TRBV7-9 with TRBJ2-7; D is unclear. Germline V gene data show CDR1 as SEHNR and CDR2 as FQNEAQ (reference sequence). Trimming removed 5 bases at V and 3 bases at J, with 11 bases between. The CDR3 spans 13 residues. The CDR3: CASSLGRDYEQYF. DNA for the CDR3: TGTGCCAGCAGCCTGGGTCGTGACTACGAGCAGTACTTC.

Only one count was recorded for this clone. The rearrangement uses TRBV7-3 and TRBJ1-1; possible D gene TRBD1, 5 bases. Between the trimmed V and J ends, which lost 2 bases and 11 bases, there was a span of 9 bases. The CDR3 is 11 residues long. CDR1 is SGHTA, CDR2 FQGTGA, per germline. The CDR3 region is CASSLGQVAFF. DNA of the CDR3: TGTGCCAGCAGCTTAGGACAAGTGGCTTTCTTT.

This chain joins TRBV7-9 and TRBJ2-2; the D is unclear. Trimming removed 6 bases from V and 5 bases from J, with 7 bases in between. The germline V gene encodes CDR1 SEHNR and CDR2 FQNEAQ (reference sequence). This CDR3 comprises 12 residues. The CDR3 sequence is CASRPVTGELFF. The CDR3 DNA reads as TGTGCCAGCAGGCCAGTTACCGGGGAGCTGTTTTTT.

This clone was seen only once. This chain uses TRBV5-4 with TRBJ2-5; the match to TRBD2 covers 8 bases. J was trimmed by 7 bases and V by 1 base; bases with no gene match: 9. This CDR3 has 15 amino acids. CDR1 is SGHNT, CDR2 YYREEE, per germline (reference sequence). Written as DNA, the CDR3 is TGTGCCAGCAGCTTGAAGCGGGAGCTAGAGAGGACCCAGTACTTC. This gives the protein CASSLKRELERTQYF.

This clone was observed once. This chain links TRBV19 with TRBJ1-5; no reliable D call. V was trimmed by 3 bases and J by 0 bases, leaving 9 bases between them. The germline CDR1 and CDR2 sequences are LNHDA and SQIVND (reference sequence). The CDR3 runs 15 residues. CDR3 loop: CASSMYRSSNQPQHF. CDR3 DNA sequence: TGTGCCAGTAGTATGTATCGCAGTAGCAATCAGCCCCAGCATTTT. The whole variable domain, remainder taken from reference TRBV19 and TRBJ1-5, is DGGITQSPKYLFRKEGQNVTLSCEQNLNHDAMYWYRQDPGQGLRLIYYSQIVNDFQKGDIAEGYSVSREKKESFPLTVTSAQKNPTAFYLCASSMYRSSNQPQHFGDGTRLSIL.

The chain joins TRBV7-2 to TRBJ2-1; D is possibly TRBD1 (6 bases). Germline loops: CDR1 SGHTA, CDR2 FQGNSA. V lost 3 bases and J lost 3, with 9 bases in between. The CDR3 is made up of 14 amino acids. CDR3 DNA sequence: TGTGCCAGCAGCTTCGACAGGTACTACAATGAGCAGTTCTTC. It is translated as CASSFDRYYNEQFF.